The rows below give T cell receptor beta chains drawn from one sample of a study of cytomegalovirus exposure and HLA in healthy donors. Libraries were prepared by immunoSEQ multiplex PCR; TCRdb keeps only in-frame clonotypes and omits some of them. There are about 170,000 clones in the sample; about 65% occur only once, and about 1.6% lies in the top ten. Sequencing was done on a sample of PBMCs. The receptors were gathered from a girl aged 10-17 years in good health and CMV-seronegative. The CDR3 runs from the conserved cysteine through the conserved F or W. The D gene is left open where the match is weak. Clone size appears in some rows only: once, few, many, or a class for an expanded clone.

D	size	V	J	CDR3	DNA
-	few	TRBV25-1	TRBJ1-1	CASSGPGTEAFF	TGTGCCAGCAGTGGGCCGGGCACTGAAGCTTTCTTT
TRBD2	-	TRBV5-4	TRBJ2-5	CASSSTSSQYF	TGTGCCAGCAGCTCGACTAGCTCCCAGTACTTC
-	-	TRBV15	TRBJ2-2	CATSRSSTGNTGELFF	TGTGCCACCAGCAGGAGTTCGACAGGGAACACCGGGGAGCTGTTTTTT
TRBD1	-	TRBV6-4	TRBJ1-2	CASSTTGGYGYTF	TGTGCCAGCTCCACGACAGGGGGGTATGGCTACACCTTC
-	-	TRBV4-2	TRBJ1-2	CASSHPPGEGTYGYTF	TGTGCCAGCAGCCATCCCCCGGGAGAGGGAACCTATGGCTACACCTTC
-	-	TRBV7-9	TRBJ1-4	CASSSTGHGRGATNEKLFF	TGTGCCAGCAGCTCCACTGGTCATGGCCGAGGAGCAACTAATGAAAAACTGTTTTTT
TRBD1	-	TRBV27	TRBJ2-7	CASSPPAGTGAYEQYF	TGTGCCAGCAGTCCTCCAGCGGGGACAGGGGCCTACGAGCAGTACTTC
-	-	TRBV7-3	TRBJ2-7	CASSLRGGAYEQYF	TGTGCCAGCAGCTTAAGGGGCGGAGCCTACGAGCAGTACTTC
-	few	TRBV9	TRBJ1-2	CASSVSTGLEDYTF	TGTGCCAGCAGCGTCTCAACAGGGTTAGAGGACTACACCTTC
TRBD2	once	TRBV19	TRBJ2-1	CASSMLAVYNEQFF	TGTGCCAGTAGTATGCTAGCGGTCTACAATGAGCAGTTCTTC